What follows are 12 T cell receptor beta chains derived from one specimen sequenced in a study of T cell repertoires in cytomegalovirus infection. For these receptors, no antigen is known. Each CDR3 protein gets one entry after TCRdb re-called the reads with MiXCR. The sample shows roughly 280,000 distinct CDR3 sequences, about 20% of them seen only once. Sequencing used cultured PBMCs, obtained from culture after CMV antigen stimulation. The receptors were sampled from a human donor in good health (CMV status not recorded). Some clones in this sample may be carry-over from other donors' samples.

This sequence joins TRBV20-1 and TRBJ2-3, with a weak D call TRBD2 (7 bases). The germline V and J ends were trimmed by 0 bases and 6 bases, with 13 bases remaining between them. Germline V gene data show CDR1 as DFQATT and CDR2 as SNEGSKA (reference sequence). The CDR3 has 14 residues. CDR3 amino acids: CSARDLGGADTQYF. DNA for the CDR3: TGCAGTGCTAGAGATCTGGGGGGGGCCGATACGCAGTATTTT.

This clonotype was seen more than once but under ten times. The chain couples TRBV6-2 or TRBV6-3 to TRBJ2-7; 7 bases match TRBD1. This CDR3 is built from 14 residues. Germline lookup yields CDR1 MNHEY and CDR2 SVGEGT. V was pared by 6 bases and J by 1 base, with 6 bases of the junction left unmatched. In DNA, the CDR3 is TGTGCCAGCAGACCGAGACAGGGATCCTACGAGCAGTACTTC. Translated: CASRPRQGSYEQYF.

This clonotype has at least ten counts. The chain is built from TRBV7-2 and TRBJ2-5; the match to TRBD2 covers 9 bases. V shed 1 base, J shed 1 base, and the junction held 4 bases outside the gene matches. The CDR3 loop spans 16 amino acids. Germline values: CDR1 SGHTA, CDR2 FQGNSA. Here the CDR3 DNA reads TGTGCCAGCAGCTTAGGTGCGGGAGGGCTCCAAGAGACCCAGTACTTC. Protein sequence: CASSLGAGGLQETQYF.

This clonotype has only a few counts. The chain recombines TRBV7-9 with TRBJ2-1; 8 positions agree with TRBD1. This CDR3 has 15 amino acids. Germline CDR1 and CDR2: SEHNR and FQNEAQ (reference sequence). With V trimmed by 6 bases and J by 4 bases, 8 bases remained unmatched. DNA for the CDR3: TGTGCCAGCAGTACTCCGGGACAGGTATACAATGAGCAGTTCTTC. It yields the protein CASSTPGQVYNEQFF.

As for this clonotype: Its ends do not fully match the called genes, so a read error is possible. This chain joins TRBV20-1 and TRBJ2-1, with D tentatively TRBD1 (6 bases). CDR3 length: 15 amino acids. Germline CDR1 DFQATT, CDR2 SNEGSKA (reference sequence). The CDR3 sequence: CSAGDWGHFYNEQFF. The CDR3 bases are TGCAGTGCTGGAGACTGGGGACACTTCTACAATGAGCAGTTCTTC.

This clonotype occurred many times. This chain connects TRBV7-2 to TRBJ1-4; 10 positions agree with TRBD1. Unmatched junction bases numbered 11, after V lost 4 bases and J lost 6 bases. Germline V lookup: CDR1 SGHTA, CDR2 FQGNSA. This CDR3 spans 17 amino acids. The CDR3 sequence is CASSSGLGGTGDEKLFF. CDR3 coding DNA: TGTGCCAGCAGCTCTGGGTTGGGCGGGACAGGGGATGAAAAACTGTTTTTT.

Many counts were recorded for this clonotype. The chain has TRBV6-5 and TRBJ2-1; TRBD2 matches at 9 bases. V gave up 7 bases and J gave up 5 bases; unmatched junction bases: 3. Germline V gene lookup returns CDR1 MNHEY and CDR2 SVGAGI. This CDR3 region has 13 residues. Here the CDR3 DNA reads TGTGCCAGCATCGGGACTAGCCACAATGAGCAGTTCTTC. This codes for CASIGTSHNEQFF.

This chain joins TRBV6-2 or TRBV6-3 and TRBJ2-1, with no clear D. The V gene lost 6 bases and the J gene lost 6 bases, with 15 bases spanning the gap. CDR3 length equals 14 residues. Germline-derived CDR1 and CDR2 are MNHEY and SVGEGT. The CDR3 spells CASSVVPLSNEQFF. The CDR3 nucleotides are TGTGCCAGCAGCGTGGTACCCCTCTCCAATGAGCAGTTCTTC.

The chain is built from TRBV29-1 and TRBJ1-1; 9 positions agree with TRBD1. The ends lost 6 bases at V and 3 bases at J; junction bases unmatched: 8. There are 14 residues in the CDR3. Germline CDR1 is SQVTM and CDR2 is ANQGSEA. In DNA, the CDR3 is TGCAGCGTCCCTACAGGGGGCATTGACACTGAAGCTTTCTTT. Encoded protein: CSVPTGGIDTEAFF.

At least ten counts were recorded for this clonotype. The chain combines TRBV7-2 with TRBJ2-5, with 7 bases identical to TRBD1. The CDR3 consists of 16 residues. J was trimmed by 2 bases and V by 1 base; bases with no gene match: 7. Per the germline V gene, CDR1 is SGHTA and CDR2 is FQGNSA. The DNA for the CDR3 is TGTGCCAGCAGCTTAGGACCTAAACAGGGGCAAGAGACCCAGTACTTC. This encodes CASSLGPKQGQETQYF.

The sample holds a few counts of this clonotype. CDR3 in DNA: TGTGCCAGCAGCTTAAATGGGCGGGGGTGGCCCTACGAGCAGTACGTC. Amino acids: CASSLNGRGWPYEQYV. The rearrangement links TRBV7-2 to TRBJ2-7; TRBD2 aligns across 7 bases. Germline loops: CDR1 SGHTA, CDR2 FQGNSA. The V gene end was trimmed by 2 bases and the J gene end by 2 bases; junction bases not matched to a gene: 9. The CDR3 loop spans 16 amino acids.

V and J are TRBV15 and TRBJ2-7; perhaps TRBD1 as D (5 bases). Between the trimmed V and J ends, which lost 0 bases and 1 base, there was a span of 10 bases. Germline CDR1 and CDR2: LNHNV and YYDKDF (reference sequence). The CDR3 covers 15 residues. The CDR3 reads CATSRDRVTSYEQYF. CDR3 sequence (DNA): TGTGCCACCAGCAGAGACAGGGTCACATCCTACGAGCAGTACTTC.